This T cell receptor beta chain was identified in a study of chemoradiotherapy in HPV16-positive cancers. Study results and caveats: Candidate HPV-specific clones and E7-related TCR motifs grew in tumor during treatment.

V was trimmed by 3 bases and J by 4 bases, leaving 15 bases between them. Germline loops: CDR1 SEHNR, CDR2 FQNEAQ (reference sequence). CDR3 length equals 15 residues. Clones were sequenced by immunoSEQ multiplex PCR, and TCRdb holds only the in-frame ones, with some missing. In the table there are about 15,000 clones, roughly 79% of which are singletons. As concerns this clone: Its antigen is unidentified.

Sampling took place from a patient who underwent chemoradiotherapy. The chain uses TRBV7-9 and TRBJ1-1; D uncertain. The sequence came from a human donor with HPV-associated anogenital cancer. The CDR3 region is CASSLAWTWGTEAFF. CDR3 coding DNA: TGTGCCAGCAGCTTGGCCTGGACTTGGGGCACTGAAGCTTTCTTT.